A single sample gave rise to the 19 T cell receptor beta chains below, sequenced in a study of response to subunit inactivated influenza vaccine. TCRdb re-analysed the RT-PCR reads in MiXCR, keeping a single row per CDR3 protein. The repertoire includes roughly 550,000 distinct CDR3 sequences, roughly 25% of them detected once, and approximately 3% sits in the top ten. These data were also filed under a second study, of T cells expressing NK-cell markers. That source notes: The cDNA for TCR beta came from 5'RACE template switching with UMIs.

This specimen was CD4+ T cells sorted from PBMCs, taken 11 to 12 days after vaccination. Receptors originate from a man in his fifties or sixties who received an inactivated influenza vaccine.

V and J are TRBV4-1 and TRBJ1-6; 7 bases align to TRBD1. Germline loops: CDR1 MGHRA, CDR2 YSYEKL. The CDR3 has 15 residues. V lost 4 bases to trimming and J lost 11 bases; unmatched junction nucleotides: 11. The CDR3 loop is CASSLGTVWEAPLHF. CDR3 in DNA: TGCGCCAGCAGCCTCGGGACAGTATGGGAGGCACCCCTCCACTTT.

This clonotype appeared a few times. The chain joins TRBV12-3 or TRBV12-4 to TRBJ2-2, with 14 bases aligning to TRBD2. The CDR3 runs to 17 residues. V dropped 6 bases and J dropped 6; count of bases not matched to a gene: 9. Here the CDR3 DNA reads TGTGCCAGCAGCCATGGGTGGACTAGCGGGGGGCCCGGGGAGCTGTTTTTT. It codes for CASSHGWTSGGPGELFF.

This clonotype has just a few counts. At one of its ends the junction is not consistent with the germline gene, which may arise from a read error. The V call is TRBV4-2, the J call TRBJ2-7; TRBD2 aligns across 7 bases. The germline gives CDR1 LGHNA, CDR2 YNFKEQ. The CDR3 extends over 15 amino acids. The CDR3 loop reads CASSQGGGGSYEHYF. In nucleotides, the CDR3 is TGTGCCAGCAGCCAAGGGGGGGGTGGGAGCTACGAGCACTACTTC.

CDR3: CSARPPLGRSYEQYF. The CDR3 DNA follows: TGCAGTGCTAGGCCCCCTCTGGGAAGGTCCTACGAGCAGTACTTC. J is TRBJ2-7 and V is TRBV20-1, with no clear D. CDR1 is DFQATT and CDR2 is SNEGSKA in the germline V gene (reference sequence). CDR3 length: 15 residues. The germline V and J ends were trimmed by 3 bases and 1 base, with 16 bases remaining between them.

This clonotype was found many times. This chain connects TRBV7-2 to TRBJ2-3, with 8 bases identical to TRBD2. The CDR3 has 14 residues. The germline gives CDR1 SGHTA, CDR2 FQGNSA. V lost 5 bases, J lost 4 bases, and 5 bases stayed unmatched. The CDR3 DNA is TGTGCCAGCAGCCGGACTAGCCGCGCAGATACGCAGTATTTT. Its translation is CASSRTSRADTQYF.

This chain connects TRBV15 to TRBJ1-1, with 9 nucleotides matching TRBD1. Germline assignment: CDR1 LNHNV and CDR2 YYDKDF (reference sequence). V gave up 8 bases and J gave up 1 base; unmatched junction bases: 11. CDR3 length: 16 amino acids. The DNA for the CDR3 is TGTGCCACCCGACCGGGACAGGGCCCGGGGAACACTGAAGCTTTCTTT. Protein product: CATRPGQGPGNTEAFF.

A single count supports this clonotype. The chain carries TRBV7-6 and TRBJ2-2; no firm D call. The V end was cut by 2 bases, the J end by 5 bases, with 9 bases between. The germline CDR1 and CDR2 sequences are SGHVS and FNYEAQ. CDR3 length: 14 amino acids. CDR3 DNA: TGTGCCAGCAGCTTAATAGGGCGGACCGGGGAGCTGTTTTTT. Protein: CASSLIGRTGELFF.

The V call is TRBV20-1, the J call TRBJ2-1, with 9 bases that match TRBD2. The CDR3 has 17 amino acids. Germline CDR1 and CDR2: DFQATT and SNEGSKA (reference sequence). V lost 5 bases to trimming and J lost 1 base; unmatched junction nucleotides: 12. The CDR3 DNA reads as TGCAGTGCTCCGGGGAAGTACAGCGGGAGGTCCTACAATGAGCAGTTCTTC. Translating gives CSAPGKYSGRSYNEQFF.

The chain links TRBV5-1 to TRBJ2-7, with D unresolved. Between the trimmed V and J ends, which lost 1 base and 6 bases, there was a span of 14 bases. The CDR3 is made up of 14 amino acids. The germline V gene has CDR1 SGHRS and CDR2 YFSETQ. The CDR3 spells CASSLLNRESEQYF. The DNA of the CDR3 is TGCGCCAGCAGCTTGTTGAACAGAGAGAGCGAGCAGTACTTC.

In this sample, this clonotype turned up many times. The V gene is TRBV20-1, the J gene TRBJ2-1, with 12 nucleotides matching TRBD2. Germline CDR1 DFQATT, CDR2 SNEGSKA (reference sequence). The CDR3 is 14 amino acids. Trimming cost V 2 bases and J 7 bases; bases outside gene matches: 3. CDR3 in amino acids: CSARTSGGLNEQFF. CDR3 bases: TGCAGTGCTAGAACTAGCGGGGGGCTGAATGAGCAGTTCTTC.

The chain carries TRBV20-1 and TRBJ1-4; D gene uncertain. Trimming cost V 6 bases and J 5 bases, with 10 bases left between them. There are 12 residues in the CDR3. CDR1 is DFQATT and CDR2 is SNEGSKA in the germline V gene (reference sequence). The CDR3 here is CSATTVNEKLFF. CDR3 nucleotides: TGCAGTGCAACAACAGTGAATGAAAAACTGTTTTTT.

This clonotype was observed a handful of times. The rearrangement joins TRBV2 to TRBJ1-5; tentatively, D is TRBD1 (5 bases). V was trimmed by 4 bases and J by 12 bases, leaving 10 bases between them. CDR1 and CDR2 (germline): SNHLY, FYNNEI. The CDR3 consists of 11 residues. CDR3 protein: CASSGSGSQHF. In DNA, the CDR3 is TGTGCCAGCAGTGGGTCAGGGAGCCAGCATTTT.

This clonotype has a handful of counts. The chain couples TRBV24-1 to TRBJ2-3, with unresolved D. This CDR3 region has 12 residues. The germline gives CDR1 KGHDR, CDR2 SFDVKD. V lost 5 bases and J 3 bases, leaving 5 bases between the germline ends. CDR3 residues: CATSGTTDTQYF. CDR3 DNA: TGTGCCACCAGTGGGACGACAGATACGCAGTATTTT.

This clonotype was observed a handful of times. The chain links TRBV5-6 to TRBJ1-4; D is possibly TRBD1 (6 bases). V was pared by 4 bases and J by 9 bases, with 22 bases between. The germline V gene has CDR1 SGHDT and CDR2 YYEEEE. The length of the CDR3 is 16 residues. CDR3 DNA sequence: TGTGCCAGCAGCCGACGGGACACAGGTTACGGTCAAAAACTGTTTTTT. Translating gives CASSRRDTGYGQKLFF.

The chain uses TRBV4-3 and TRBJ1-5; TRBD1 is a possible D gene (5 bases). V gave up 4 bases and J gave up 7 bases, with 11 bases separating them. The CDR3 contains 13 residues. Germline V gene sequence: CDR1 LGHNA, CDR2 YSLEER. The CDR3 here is CASSRMGGQPQHF. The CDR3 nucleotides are TGCGCCAGCAGCCGGATGGGGGGGCAGCCCCAGCATTTT.

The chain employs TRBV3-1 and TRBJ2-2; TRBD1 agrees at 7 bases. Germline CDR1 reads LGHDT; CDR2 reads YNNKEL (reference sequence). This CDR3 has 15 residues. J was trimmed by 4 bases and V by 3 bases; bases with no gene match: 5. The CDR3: CASSQTTGLTGELFF. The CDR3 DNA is TGTGCCAGCAGCCAGACGACAGGGCTCACCGGGGAGCTGTTTTTT.

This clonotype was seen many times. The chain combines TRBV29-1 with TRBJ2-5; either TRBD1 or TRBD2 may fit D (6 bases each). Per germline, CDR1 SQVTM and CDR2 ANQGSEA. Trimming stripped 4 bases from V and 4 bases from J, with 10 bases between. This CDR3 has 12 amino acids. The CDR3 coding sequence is TGCAGCGTTGGGGGGGCCGGAGAGACCCAGTACTTC. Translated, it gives CSVGGAGETQYF.

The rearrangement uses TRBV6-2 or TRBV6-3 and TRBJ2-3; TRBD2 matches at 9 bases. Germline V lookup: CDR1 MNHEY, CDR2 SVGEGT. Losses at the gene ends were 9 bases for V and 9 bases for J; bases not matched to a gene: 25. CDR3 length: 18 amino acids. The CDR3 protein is CASSPSSGTAYQKRTQYF. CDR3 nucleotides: TGTGCCAGTTCCCCATCTAGCGGGACAGCGTACCAGAAGCGAACGCAGTATTTT.

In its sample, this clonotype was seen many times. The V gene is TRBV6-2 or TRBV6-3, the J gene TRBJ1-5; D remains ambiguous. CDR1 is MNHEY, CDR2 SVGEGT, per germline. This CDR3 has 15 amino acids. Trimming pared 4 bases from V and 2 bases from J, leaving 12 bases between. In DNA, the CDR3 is TGTGCCAGCAGTTTCGGACTCGGGGGCAATCAGCCCCAGCATTTT. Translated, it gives CASSFGLGGNQPQHF.